The clone carrying this T cell receptor (beta chain) occurred once. Its antigen is currently unknown. Since a much larger clone is just one base distant, this may be a read error. The data stem from a study of molecular identifiers for immune sequencing clone quantification. The CDR3 sequence is 15 residues long. The V gene lost 8 bases and the J gene lost 4 bases, with 20 bases spanning the gap. The V gene's germline CDR1 is SGHDN and CDR2 FVKESK. Both previously described methods and listed TCR primers were employed to make bulk TCR libraries. One entry per CDR3 protein, called by TCRdb with MiXCR from the PCR reads. The sample lists 400,000 to 600,000 distinct CDR3 sequences; 20% to 25% were seen once. The study, taken as a whole, reports: Sharing of a barcode by identical TCR molecules could cause highly expanded clone sizes to be underestimated. Clones with over 20 RNA copies captured over 98% of effector molecules but under 1% of naive ones.

Naive CD8 libraries came from around 18,000 to 910,000 sorted cells with 10%, 30% or 50% RNA. V usage is TRBV14 and J usage is TRBJ1-2; D is possibly TRBD1 (6 bases). The clonotype comes from a human donor in good health. Some libraries in this study had Jurkat cell RNA spiked in. The specimen sequenced was naive CD8+ T cells from blood, with Jurkat cell RNA spiked in. Subset given: FACS-sorted CD8+CD4-CCR7+CD45RA+ naive T cells. The CDR3 region has the DNA TGTGCCAGCGGTCATAGGGGACAAGCAGGCTATGGCTACACCTTC. Protein sequence: CASGHRGQAGYGYTF.